This T cell receptor beta chain was obtained from a study of blood T cell repertoires in COVID-19. As for the study in general: Sample material is recorded as cDNA or gDNA derived from T cells, B-cell-depleted T cells, or PBMCs.

Germline values: CDR1 SEHNR, CDR2 FQNEAQ (reference sequence). CDR3 size: 14 residues. Sequenced by immunoSEQ multiplex PCR; TCRdb stores in-frame clones only, minus some. The sample includes some 220,000 clones, roughly 88% of them seen just once. This sequence was found in a man aged 50 to 60 with active or convalescent COVID-19. Material: peripheral blood. The J gene is TRBJ2-3, the V gene TRBV7-9; a weak D match, TRBD1 (6 bases). CDR3 in amino acids: CAQGRASSTDTQYF. CDR3 nucleotides: TGTGCTCAGGGGCGGGCGTCTAGCACAGATACGCAGTATTTT.